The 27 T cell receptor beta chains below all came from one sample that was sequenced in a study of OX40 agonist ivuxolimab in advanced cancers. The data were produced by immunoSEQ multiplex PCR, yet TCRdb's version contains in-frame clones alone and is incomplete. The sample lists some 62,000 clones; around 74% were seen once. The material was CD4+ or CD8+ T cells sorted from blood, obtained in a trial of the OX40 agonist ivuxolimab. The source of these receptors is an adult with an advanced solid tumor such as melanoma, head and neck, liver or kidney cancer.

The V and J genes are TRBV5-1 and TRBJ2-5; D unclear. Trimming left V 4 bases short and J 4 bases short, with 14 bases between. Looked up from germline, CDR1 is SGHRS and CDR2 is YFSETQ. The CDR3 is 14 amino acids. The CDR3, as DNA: TGCGCCAGCAGCCTCTACCAGCAGAGAGAGACCCAGTACTTC. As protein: CASSLYQQRETQYF. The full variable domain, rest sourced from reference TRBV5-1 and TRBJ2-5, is KAGVTQTPRYLIKTRGQQVTLSCSPISGHRSVSWYQQTPGQGLQFLFEYFSETQRNKGNFPGRFSGRQFSNSRSEMNVSTLELGDSALYLCASSLYQQRETQYFGPGTRLLVL.

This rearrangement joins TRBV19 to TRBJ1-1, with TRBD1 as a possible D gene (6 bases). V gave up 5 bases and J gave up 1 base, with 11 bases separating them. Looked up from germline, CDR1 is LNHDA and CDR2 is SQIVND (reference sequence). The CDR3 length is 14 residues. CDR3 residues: CASSWGRGNTEAFF. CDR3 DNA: TGTGCCAGTAGTTGGGGCAGGGGGAACACTGAAGCTTTCTTT.

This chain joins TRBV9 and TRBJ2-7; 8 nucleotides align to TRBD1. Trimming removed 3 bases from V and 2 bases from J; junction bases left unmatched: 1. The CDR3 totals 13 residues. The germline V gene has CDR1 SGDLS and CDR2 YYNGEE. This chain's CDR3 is CASSATGAYEQYF. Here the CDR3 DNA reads TGTGCCAGCAGCGCGACAGGGGCCTACGAGCAGTACTTC.

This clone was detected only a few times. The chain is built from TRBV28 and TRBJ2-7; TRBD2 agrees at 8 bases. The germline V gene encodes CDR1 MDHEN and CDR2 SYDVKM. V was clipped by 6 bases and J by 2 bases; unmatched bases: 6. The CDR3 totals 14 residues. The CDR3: CASSTGTRPYEQYF. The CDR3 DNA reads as TGTGCCAGCAGCACCGGGACTAGACCCTACGAGCAGTACTTC.

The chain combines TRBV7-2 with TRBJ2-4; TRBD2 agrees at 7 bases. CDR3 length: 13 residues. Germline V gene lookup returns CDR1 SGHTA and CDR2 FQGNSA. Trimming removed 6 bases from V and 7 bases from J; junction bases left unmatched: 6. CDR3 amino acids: CASSGSGTNIQYF. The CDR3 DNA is TGTGCCAGCAGTGGGAGCGGGACGAACATTCAGTACTTC. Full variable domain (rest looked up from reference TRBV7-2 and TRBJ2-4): GAGVSQSPSNKVTEKGKDVELRCDPISGHTALYWYRQSLGQGLEFLIYFQGNSAPDKSGLPSDRFSAERTGGSVSTLTIQRTQQEDSAVYLCASSGSGTNIQYFGAGTRLSVL.

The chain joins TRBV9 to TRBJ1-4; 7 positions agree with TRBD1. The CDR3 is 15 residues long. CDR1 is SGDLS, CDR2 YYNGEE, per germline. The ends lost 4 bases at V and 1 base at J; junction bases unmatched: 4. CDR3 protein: CASSLWTGTNEKLFF. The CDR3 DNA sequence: TGTGCCAGCAGCTTATGGACAGGAACTAATGAAAAACTGTTTTTT.

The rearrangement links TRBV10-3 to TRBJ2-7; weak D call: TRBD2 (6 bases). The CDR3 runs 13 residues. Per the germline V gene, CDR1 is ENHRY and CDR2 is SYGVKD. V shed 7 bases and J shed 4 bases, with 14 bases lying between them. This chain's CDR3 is CAITEAGGYEQYF. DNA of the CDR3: TGTGCCATCACCGAAGCGGGTGGGTACGAGCAGTACTTC.

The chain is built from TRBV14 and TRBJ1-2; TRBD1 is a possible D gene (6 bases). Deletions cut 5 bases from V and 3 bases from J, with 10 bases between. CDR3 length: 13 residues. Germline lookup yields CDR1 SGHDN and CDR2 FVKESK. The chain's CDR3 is CASSVHRDYGYTF. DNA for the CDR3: TGTGCCAGCAGCGTACACAGGGACTATGGCTACACCTTC.

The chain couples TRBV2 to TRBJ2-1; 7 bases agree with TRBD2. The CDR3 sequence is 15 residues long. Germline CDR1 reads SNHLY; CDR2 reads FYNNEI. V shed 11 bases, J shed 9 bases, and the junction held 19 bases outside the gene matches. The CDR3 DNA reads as TGTGCCTGCACCCTCGCTAGCGGAGGGTTGGGTGAGCAGTTCTTC. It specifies CACTLASGGLGEQFF.

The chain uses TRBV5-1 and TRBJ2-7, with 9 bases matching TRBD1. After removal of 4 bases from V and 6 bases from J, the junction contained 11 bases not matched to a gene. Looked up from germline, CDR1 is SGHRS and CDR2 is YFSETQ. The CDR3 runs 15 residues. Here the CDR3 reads CASSRTGGEAGEQYF. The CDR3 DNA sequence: TGCGCCAGCAGCCGCACAGGGGGCGAAGCGGGCGAGCAGTACTTC.

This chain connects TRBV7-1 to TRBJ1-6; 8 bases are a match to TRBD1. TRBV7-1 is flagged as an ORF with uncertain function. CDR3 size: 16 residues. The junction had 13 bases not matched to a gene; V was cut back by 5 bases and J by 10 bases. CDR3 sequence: CASSPRAGQGTSPLHF. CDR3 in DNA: TGTGCCAGCAGCCCCCGTGCAGGACAGGGAACCTCACCCCTCCACTTT.

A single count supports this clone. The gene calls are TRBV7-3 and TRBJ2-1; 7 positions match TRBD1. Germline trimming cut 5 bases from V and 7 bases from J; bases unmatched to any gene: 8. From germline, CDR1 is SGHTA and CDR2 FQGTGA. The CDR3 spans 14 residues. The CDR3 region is CASSDDRAINEQFF. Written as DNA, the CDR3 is TGTGCCAGCAGCGACGACAGGGCCATAAATGAGCAGTTCTTC.

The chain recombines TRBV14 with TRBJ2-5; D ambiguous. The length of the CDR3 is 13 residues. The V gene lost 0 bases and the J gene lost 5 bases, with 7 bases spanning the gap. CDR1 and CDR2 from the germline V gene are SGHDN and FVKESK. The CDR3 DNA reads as TGTGCCAGCAGCCAAGATCCGAGGGAGACCCAGTACTTC. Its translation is CASSQDPRETQYF. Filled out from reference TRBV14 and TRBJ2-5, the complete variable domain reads EAGVTQFPSHSVIEKGQTVTLRCDPISGHDNLYWYRRVMGKEIKFLLHFVKESKQDESGMPNNRFLAERTGGTYSTLKVQPAELEDSGVYFCASSQDPRETQYFGPGTRLLVL.

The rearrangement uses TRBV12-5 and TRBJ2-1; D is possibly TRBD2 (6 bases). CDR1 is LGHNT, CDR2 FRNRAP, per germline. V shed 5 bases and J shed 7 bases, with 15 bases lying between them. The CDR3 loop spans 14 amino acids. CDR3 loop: CASGPLRGSNEQFF. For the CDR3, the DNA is TGTGCTAGTGGTCCCCTTCGGGGGTCGAATGAGCAGTTCTTC.

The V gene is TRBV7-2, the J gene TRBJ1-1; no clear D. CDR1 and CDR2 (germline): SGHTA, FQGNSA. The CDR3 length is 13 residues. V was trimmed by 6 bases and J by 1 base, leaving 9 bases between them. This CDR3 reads CASSDEGNTEAFF. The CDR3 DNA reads TGTGCCAGCAGTGATGAGGGGAACACTGAAGCTTTCTTT.

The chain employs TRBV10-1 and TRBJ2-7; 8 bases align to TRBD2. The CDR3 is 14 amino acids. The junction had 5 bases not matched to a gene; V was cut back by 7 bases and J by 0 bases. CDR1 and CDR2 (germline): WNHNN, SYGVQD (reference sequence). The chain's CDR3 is CASKTSADSYEQYF. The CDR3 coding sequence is TGCGCCAGCAAGACTAGCGCCGACTCCTACGAGCAGTACTTC.

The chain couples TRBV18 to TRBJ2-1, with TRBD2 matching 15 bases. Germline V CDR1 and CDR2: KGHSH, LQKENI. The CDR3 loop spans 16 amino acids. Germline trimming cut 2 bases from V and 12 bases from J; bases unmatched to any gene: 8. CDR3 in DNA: TGTGCCAGCTCACCAAGCGGCGGACTAGCGGGAGGGGTGCAGTTCTTC. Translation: CASSPSGGLAGGVQFF.

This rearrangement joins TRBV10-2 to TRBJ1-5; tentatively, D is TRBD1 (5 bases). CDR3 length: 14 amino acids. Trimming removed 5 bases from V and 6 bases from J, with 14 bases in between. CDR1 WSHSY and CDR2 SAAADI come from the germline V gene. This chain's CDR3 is CASSQRQLAQPQHF. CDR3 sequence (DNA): TGCGCCAGCAGTCAAAGACAGTTAGCTCAGCCCCAGCATTTT.

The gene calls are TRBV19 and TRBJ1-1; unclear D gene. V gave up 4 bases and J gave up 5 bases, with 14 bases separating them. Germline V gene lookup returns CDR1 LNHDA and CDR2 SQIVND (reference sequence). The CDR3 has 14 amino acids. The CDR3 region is CASSTSTLGTEAFF. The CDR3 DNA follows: TGTGCCAGTAGTACTTCCACTTTGGGGACTGAAGCTTTCTTT. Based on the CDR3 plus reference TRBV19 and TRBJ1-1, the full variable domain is DGGITQSPKYLFRKEGQNVTLSCEQNLNHDAMYWYRQDPGQGLRLIYYSQIVNDFQKGDIAEGYSVSREKKESFPLTVTSAQKNPTAFYLCASSTSTLGTEAFFGQGTRLTVV.

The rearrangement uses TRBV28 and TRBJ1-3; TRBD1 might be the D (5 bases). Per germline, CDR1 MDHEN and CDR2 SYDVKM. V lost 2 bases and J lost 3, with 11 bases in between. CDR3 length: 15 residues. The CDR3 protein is CASSLRAGGGNTIYF. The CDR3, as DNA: TGTGCCAGCAGTTTAAGGGCGGGGGGTGGAAACACCATATATTTT.

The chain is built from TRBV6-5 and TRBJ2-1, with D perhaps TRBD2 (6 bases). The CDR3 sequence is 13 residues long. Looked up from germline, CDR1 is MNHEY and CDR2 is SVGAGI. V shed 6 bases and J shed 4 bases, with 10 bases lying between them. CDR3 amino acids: CASSRTNYNEQFF. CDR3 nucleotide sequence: TGTGCCAGCAGCCGGACTAATTACAATGAGCAGTTCTTC.

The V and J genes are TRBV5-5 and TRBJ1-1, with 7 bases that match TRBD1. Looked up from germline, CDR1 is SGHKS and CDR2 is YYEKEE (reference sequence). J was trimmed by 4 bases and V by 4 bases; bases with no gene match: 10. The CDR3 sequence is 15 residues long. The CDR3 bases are TGTGCCAGCAGCCAGAGCATAGCAGGGGGCACTGAAGCTTTCTTT. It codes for CASSQSIAGGTEAFF.

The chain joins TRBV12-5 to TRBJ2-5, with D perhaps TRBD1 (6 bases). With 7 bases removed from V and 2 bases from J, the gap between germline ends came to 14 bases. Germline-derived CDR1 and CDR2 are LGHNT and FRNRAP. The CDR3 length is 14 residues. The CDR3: CASVWTDTQETQYF. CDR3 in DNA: TGTGCTAGTGTTTGGACAGACACACAAGAGACCCAGTACTTC.

The CDR3 loop is CASSLAGRLNTEAFF. The CDR3 coding sequence is TGTGCCAGCAGCTTGGCGGGGAGACTAAACACTGAAGCTTTCTTT. The chain employs TRBV5-8 and TRBJ1-1; no clear D. V gave up 0 bases and J gave up 2 bases, with 11 bases separating them. Germline V gene data show CDR1 as SGHTS and CDR2 as YDEGEE. The CDR3 sequence is 15 residues long.

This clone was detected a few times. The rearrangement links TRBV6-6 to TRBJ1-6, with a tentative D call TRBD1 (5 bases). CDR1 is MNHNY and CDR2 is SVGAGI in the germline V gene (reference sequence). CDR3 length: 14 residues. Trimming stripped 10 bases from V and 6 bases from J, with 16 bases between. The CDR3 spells CATAGDRGNSPLHF. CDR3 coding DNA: TGTGCCACTGCCGGGGACCGCGGTAATTCACCCCTCCACTTT.

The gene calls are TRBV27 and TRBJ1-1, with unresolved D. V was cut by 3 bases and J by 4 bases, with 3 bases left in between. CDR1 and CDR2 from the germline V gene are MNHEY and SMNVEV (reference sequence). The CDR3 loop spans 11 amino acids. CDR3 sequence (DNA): TGTGCCAGCAGTTTCGGCACTGAAGCTTTCTTT. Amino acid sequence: CASSFGTEAFF.

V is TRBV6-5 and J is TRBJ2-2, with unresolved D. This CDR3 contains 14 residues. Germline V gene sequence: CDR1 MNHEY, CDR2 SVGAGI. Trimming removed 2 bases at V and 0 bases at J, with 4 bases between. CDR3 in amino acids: CASSYSSNTGELFF. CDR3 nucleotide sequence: TGTGCCAGCAGTTACAGTTCGAACACCGGGGAGCTGTTTTTT.